This TCR beta chain emerged from a study of neoadjuvant anti-PD-1 for oral cavity cancer. For the study at large: Around day 43, patients without progression received a fourth nivolumab dose before surgery.

This clone was observed a handful of times. Described time point: after neoadjuvant nivolumab, at surgical resection. V shed 4 bases and J 9 bases; nucleotides not matched to a gene: 5. From germline, CDR1 is SNHLY and CDR2 FYNNEI. The CDR3 sequence is 13 residues long. The data were produced by immunoSEQ multiplex PCR, yet TCRdb's version contains in-frame clones alone and is incomplete. The sample contains 7,500 to 10,000 clones, approximately 59% of which appear only once. The chain has TRBV2 and TRBJ1-1, with 10 positions matching TRBD1. The material was PBMCs, obtained after nivolumab (anti-PD-1) treatment. The sequence came from a person aged 35-79 years with oral cavity squamous cell carcinoma. CDR3 loop: CASSAGQGVKAFF. The CDR3 nucleotides are TGTGCCAGCAGTGCTGGACAGGGGGTTAAAGCTTTCTTT.